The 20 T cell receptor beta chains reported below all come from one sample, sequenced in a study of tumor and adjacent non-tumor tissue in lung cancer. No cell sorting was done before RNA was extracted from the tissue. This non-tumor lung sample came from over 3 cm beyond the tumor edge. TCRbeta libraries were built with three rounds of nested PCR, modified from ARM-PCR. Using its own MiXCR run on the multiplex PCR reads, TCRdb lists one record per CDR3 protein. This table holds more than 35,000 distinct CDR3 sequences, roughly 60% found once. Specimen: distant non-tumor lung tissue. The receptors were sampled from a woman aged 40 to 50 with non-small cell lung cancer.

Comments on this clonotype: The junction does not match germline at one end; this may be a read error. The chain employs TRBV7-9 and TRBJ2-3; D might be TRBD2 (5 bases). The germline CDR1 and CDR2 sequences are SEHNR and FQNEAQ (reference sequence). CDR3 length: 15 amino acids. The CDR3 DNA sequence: TGTGCCAGCAGCTTACCGGGTGCTAGCACAGATATGCAGTACTTT. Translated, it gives CASSLPGASTDMQYF.

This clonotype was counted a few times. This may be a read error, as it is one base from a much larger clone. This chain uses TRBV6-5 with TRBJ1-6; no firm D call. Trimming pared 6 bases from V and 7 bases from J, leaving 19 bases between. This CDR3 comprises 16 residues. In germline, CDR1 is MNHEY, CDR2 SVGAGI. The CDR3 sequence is CASSRSLAVLNSPLHF. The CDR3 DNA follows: TGTGCCAGCAGCCGCTCCTTGGCAGTGTTAAATTCACCCCTCCACTTT.

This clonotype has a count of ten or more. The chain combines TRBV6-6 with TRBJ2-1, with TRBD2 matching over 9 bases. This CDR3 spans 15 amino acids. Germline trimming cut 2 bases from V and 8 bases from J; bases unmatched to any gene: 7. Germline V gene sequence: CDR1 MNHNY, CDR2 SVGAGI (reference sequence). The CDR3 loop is CASSYGGRVSDEQFF. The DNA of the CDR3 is TGTGCCAGCAGTTACGGCGGGAGGGTATCGGATGAGCAGTTCTTC.

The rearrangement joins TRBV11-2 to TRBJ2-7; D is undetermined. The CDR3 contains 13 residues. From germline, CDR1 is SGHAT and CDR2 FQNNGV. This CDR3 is CVSSQDLFYEQYF. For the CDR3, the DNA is TGTGTCAGTAGCCAAGACCTTTTCTACGAGCAGTACTTC.

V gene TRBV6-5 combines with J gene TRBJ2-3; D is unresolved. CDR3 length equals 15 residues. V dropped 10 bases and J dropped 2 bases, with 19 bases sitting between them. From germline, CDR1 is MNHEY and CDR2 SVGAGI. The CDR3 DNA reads TGTGCCACCCGTTTAGTGTCTTCCGACACAGATACGCAGTATTTT. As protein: CATRLVSSDTDTQYF.

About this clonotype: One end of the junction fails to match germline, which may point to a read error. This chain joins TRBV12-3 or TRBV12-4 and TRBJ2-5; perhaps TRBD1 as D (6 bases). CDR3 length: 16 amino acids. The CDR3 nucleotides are TGTGCCAACAGTTTAACGCTCTGGGGGCACAGGGAGACCCAGTACTTC. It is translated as CANSLTLWGHRETQYF.

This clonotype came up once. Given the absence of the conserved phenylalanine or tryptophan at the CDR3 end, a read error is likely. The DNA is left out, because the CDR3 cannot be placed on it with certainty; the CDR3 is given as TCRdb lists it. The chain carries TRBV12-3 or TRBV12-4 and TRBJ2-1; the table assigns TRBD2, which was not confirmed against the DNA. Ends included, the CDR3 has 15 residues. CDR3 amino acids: CVSSSSGASYNEQLL.

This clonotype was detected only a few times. CDR3 coding DNA: TGCAGTGCTAGAGATCGGGAGGGGGCACAGCCCCAGCATTTT. Protein sequence: CSARDREGAQPQHF. The V call is TRBV20-1, the J call TRBJ1-5, with 7 bases that match TRBD1. V was clipped by 0 bases and J by 7 bases; unmatched bases: 6. The CDR3 runs to 14 residues. Germline CDR1 reads DFQATT; CDR2 reads SNEGSKA (reference sequence).

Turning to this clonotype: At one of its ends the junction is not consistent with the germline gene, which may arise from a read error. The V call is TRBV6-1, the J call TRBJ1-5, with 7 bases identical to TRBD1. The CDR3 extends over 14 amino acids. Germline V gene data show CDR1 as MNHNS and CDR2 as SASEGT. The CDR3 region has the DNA TGTACCAGCGGGGGACAGTCGGTCAATCGGCCCCAGCATTTT. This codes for CTSGGQSVNRPQHF.

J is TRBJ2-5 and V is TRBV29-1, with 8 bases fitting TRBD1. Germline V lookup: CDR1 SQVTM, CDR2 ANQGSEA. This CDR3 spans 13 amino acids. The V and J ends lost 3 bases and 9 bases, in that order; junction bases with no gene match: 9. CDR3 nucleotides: TGCAGCGTTGACAGGGGGCGGGAAAAGGCCCAGTACTTC. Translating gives CSVDRGREKAQYF. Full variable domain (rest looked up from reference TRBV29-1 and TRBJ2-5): SAVISQKPSRDICQRGTSLTIQCQVDSQVTMMFWYRQQPGQSLTLIATANQGSEATYESGFVIDKFPISRPNLTFSTLTVSNMSPEDSSIYLCSVDRGREKAQYFGPGTRLLVL.

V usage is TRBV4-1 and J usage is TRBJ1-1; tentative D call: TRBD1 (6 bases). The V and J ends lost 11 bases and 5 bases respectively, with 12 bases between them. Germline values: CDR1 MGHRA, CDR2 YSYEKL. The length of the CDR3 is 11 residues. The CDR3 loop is CAARGGTEAFF. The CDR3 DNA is TGCGCCGCCAGAGGGGGGACTGAAGCTTTCTTT.

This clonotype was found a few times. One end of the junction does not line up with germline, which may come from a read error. CDR3 sequence: CANSLEGETQYF. CDR3 nucleotide sequence: TGTGCCAACAGCTTAGAGGGGGAGACCCAGTACTTC. The chain is built from TRBV11-3 and TRBJ2-5; TRBD1 or TRBD2 may be the D gene (5 bases each). The CDR3 contains 12 residues. Germline CDR1 reads SGHNT; CDR2 reads YENEEA.

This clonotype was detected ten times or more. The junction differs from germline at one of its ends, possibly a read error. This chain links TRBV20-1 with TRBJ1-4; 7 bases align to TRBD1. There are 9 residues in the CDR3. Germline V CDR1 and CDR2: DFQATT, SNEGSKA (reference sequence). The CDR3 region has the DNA TGCAGTGCTAGTCTCGGGACAGTTTTT. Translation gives CSASLGTVF.

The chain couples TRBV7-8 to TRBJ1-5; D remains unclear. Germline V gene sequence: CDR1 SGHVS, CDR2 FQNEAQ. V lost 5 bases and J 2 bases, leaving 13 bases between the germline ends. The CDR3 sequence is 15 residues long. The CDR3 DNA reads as TGTGCCAGCAGCCCCGCCAGTGATGGCAATCAGCCCCAGCATTTT. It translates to CASSPASDGNQPQHF.

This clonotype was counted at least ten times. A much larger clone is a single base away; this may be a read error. The CDR3 loop is CACRKTGGYGEQFF. As DNA, the CDR3 is TGTGCCTGCAGGAAGACAGGGGGCTATGGTGAGCAGTTCTTC. The chain carries TRBV30 and TRBJ2-1; TRBD1 matches at 10 bases. Unmatched junction bases numbered 11, after V lost 6 bases and J lost 9 bases. The germline CDR1 and CDR2 sequences are GTSNPN and SVGIG (reference sequence). The CDR3 sequence is 14 residues long. Based on the CDR3 plus reference TRBV30 and TRBJ2-1, the full variable domain is SQTIHQWPATLVQPVGSPLSLECTVEGTSNPNLYWYRQAAGRGLQLLFYSVGIGQISSEVPQNLSASRPQDRQFILSSKKLLLSDSGFYLCACRKTGGYGEQFFGPGTRLTVL.

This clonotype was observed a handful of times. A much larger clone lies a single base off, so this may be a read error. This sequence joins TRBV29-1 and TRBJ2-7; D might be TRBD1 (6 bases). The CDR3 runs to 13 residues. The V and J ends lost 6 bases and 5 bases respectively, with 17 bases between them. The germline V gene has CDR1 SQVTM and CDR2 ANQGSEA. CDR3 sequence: CSVNSGTLDEQYF. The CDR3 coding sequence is TGCAGCGTCAATTCCGGGACATTAGACGAGCAGTACTTC.

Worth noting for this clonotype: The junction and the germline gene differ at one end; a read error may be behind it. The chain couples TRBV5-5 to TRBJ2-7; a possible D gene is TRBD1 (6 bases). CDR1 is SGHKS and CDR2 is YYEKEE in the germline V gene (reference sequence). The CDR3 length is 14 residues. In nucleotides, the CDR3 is TGTGCCAGCAAGCCCGGGACATACTCCCACGAGCAGAACTTC. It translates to CASKPGTYSHEQNF.

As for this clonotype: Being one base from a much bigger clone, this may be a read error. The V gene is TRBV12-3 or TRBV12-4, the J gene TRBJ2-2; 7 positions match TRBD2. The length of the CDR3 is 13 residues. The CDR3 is CANSFEGSGKLFF. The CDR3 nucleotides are TGTGCCAACAGTTTTGAGGGAAGCGGGAAGCTGTTTTTT.

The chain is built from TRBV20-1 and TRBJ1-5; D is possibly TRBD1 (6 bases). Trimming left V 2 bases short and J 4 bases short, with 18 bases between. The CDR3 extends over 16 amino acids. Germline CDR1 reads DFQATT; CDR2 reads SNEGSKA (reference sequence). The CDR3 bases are TGCAGTGCTAGACCCACAACACAGGGCAAGAATCAGCCCCAGCATTTT. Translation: CSARPTTQGKNQPQHF.

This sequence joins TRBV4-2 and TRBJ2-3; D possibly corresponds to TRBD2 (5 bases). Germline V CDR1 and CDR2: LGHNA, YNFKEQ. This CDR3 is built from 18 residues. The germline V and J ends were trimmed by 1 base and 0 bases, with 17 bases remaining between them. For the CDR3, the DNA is TGTGCCAGCAGCCAAGTGGTCACGGCTAGCTATAGCACAGATACGCAGTATTTT. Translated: CASSQVVTASYSTDTQYF.